The clone carrying this T cell receptor (beta chain) occurred once. This record comes from a study of T cell responses to AZD1222 COVID-19 vaccine. This CDR3 comprises 15 residues. In germline, CDR1 is MGHRA, CDR2 YSYEKL. The V and J ends lost 1 base and 4 bases respectively, with 11 bases between them. Assay: immunoSEQ multiplex PCR; the TCRdb copy retains only in-frame clones and omits some. Of 65,000 to 70,000 clones detected, around nine tenths appear once; the ten largest clones hold about 8%. The starting material was peripheral blood, obtained on day 0 of AZD1222 vaccination. The chain employs TRBV4-1 and TRBJ2-1, with D hard to call. This receptor was obtained from an adult in good health. CDR3 residues: CASSQVNSIYNEQFF. The DNA for the CDR3 is TGCGCCAGCAGCCAAGTAAACAGTATTTACAATGAGCAGTTCTTC.